One sample yielded the 6 T cell receptor beta chains listed below, sequenced in a study of T cell responses to AZD1222 COVID-19 vaccine (dated by TCRdb to the early 2020s). Library preparation employed the immunoSEQ multiplex PCR assay. TCRdb retrieved this table from immuneACCESS and kept in-frame rearrangements only. Not all clones are present; in checked studies, unresolved V genes account for under half, and no reason is known for the remainder. In this sample the table shows roughly 200,000 clones, 91% of which occur a single time. The biggest ten clones account for over 1.5% of the sample. This specimen's time point label, interpreted: about 28 days (+/-7) after the second vaccine dose. The starting material was peripheral blood, obtained 28 days after the second AZD1222 dose. The source of these receptors is an adult who received the AZD1222 COVID-19 vaccine.

V usage is TRBV4-1 and J usage is TRBJ1-6; D unclear. The germline V gene has CDR1 MGHRA and CDR2 YSYEKL. The CDR3 spans 11 residues. Trimming removed 1 base from V and 14 bases from J, with 6 bases in between. The CDR3 bases are TGCGCCAGCAGCCAAGGTGGGTCCCTCCACTTT. This sequence encodes CASSQGGSLHF.

This sequence joins TRBV14 and TRBJ2-5; D remains ambiguous. CDR1 is SGHDN, CDR2 FVKESK, per germline. The length of the CDR3 is 11 residues. Trimming took 4 bases from V and 7 from J, leaving 7 bases between them. The CDR3 coding sequence is TGTGCCAGCAGCCTCTCCAGGACCCAGTACTTC. Translation: CASSLSRTQYF.

The chain combines TRBV5-5 with TRBJ1-2, with D hard to call. Per the germline V gene, CDR1 is SGHKS and CDR2 is YYEKEE (reference sequence). The CDR3 runs 16 residues. Trimming shortened V by 0 bases and J by 2 bases, and 14 bases separated the two germline ends. Here the CDR3 reads CASSLGWTVNNYGYTF. DNA for the CDR3: TGTGCCAGCAGCTTGGGGTGGACGGTAAACAACTATGGCTACACCTTC.

This sequence joins TRBV28 and TRBJ2-6, with 9 bases that match TRBD1. V dropped 6 bases and J dropped 4; count of bases not matched to a gene: 19. The CDR3 extends over 20 amino acids. Germline V gene lookup returns CDR1 MDHEN and CDR2 SYDVKM. The CDR3 loop is CASSLALFRDRAIGANVLTF. CDR3 nucleotide sequence: TGTGCCAGCAGCTTAGCCCTTTTCCGGGACAGGGCGATAGGGGCCAACGTCCTGACTTTC.

V and J are TRBV6-2 or TRBV6-3 and TRBJ1-5; D is uncertain. Germline V lookup: CDR1 MNHEY, CDR2 SVGEGT. The ends were cut back, 2 bases at V and 0 bases at J, with 14 bases in the middle. The CDR3 runs to 17 residues. CDR3 region: CASSYRSRVYSNQPQHF. The CDR3 bases are TGTGCCAGCAGTTACCGGTCCAGAGTGTATAGCAATCAGCCCCAGCATTTT.

The J gene is TRBJ2-7, the V gene TRBV9, with 8 bases fitting TRBD2. The CDR3 has 14 amino acids. CDR1 is SGDLS and CDR2 is YYNGEE in the germline V gene. Trimming removed 0 bases from V and 5 bases from J; junction bases left unmatched: 4. The CDR3 here is CASSVAGGRDEQYF. The CDR3 nucleotides are TGTGCCAGCAGCGTAGCGGGGGGGCGCGACGAGCAGTACTTC.